This T cell receptor (beta chain) was found in a study of identical twins. General study results and limits: Conclusions were based on cross-sectional statistical analysis, without following the same donors. Memory repertoires lacked the insertion deficit that abundant cord blood beta clonotypes showed. Beta out-of-frame sequences showed weaker excess twin sharing.

In this sample, this clonotype turned up many times. Its antigen is not known. Template switching added a universal primer binding site, and final cDNA carried unique molecular identifiers. TCRdb passed the 5' RACE reads through MiXCR, listing each CDR3 protein once. The sample holds 200,000 to 250,000 distinct CDR3 sequences, about 7% seen once. Germline assignment: CDR1 DFQATT and CDR2 SNEGSKA (reference sequence). Trimming left V 3 bases short and J 1 base short, with 12 bases between. The length of the CDR3 is 14 residues. The data were also submitted as part of a second study, on yellow fever vaccine responses in identical twins.

Sequencing was carried out using memory (CD45RO+) T cells sorted from blood. The gene calls are TRBV20-1 and TRBJ1-1; D remains ambiguous. This receptor was identified in a young woman in good health. The CDR3 sequence is CSASPWAKNTEAFF. In nucleotides, the CDR3 is TGCAGTGCTAGCCCCTGGGCTAAGAACACTGAAGCTTTCTTT.